These T cell receptor beta chains were read from a single sample in a study of cytomegalovirus exposure and HLA in healthy donors. Sequencing was performed with immunoSEQ multiplex PCR; in TCRdb, only in-frame clones are kept and a portion is missing. The data contain under 150,000 clones, approximately 81% of them seen just once; the ten biggest clones take up 2% to 3%. The sequencing input was PBMCs. The receptors originated from a boy between 2 and 10 years old in good health and CMV-seronegative. Each CDR3 is given with its conserved first and last residue. D genes are given only for firm matches. Part of the rows lack a size; the others show once, few, many or a class for expanded clones.

D	V	size	J	DNA	CDR3
NA	TRBV11-2	NA	TRBJ2-2	TGTGCCAGCAGCTTAAAGACAGCCACCGGGGAGCTGTTTTTT	CASSLKTATGELFF
TRBD1	TRBV6-6	NA	TRBJ1-6	TGTGCCAGCAGCTATGGACAGGTTAATTCACCCCTCCACTTT	CASSYGQVNSPLHF
NA	TRBV2	once	TRBJ1-2	TGTGCCAGCAACAGGGCGAGTGGCTACACCTTC	CASNRASGYTF
NA	TRBV6-5	NA	TRBJ2-5	TGTGCCAGCAGAAGAACGGGGGAGACCCAGTACTTC	CASRRTGETQYF
TRBD2	TRBV4-2	once	TRBJ2-7	TGTGCCAGCAGCCAAGCTTCGCGGGAAGCGGGGAAGCGGAGCGAGCAGTACTTC	CASSQASREAGKRSEQYF
NA	TRBV4-1	once	TRBJ2-2	TGCGCCAGCAGCCAAGTTGGCCAGGGCCCCACCGGGGAGCTGTTTTTT	CASSQVGQGPTGELFF
TRBD1	TRBV13	once	TRBJ1-2	TGTGCCAGCAGCTTAGACCCCCCGTACCGGGACAGGGGCTATGGCTACACCTTC	CASSLDPPYRDRGYGYTF
TRBD1	TRBV29-1	NA	TRBJ1-2	TGCAGCGTTGTCCCTTGGACAGGGGGCGATGGCTACACCTTC	CSVVPWTGGDGYTF
NA	TRBV15	NA	TRBJ2-4	TGTGCCACCAGCAGAGAGTCGATAGGCGACGTCGGGAACATTCAGTACTTC	CATSRESIGDVGNIQYF
TRBD1	TRBV5-6	few	TRBJ1-5	TGTGCCAGCAGCGCAACCACAGGGGGCTCCAATCAGCCCCAGCATTTT	CASSATTGGSNQPQHF
NA	TRBV4-1	NA	TRBJ2-4	TGCGCCAGCAGCCATCCTCCGCGGGGTCTAGCCAAAAACATTCAGTACTTC	CASSHPPRGLAKNIQYF
NA	TRBV6-4	few	TRBJ2-3	TGTGCCAGCAGTGGGTCGGCAGGGGGCACAGATACGCAGTATTTT	CASSGSAGGTDTQYF
NA	TRBV5-4	NA	TRBJ2-5	TGTGCCAGCAGCTTGGTGTTCGGGACTTGGGAGACCCAGTACTTC	CASSLVFGTWETQYF
NA	TRBV27	NA	TRBJ2-7	TGTGCCAGCAGCCAAATAAGGGGCCTTACCTCTTACGAGCAGTACTTC	CASSQIRGLTSYEQYF
NA	TRBV25-1	NA	TRBJ2-7	TGTGCCAGCAGCGGGTCCGGGGGCGAGCAGTACTTC	CASSGSGGEQYF
NA	TRBV7-6	NA	TRBJ2-3	TGTGCCAGCAGCTCGGAGGGCGGCGCAGGTACAGATACGCAGTATTTT	CASSSEGGAGTDTQYF
NA	TRBV4-1	few	TRBJ1-1	TGCGCCAGCAGCCAAGCCGACACTGAAGCTTTCTTT	CASSQADTEAFF
NA	TRBV6-5	NA	TRBJ2-7	TGTGCCAGCAGTAAAGGGGGTGCCTCCCACGAGCAGTACTTC	CASSKGGASHEQYF
TRBD1	TRBV7-6	NA	TRBJ2-5	TGTGCCAGCAGCTTAGGCTTCGGGGACAGGGGAGAGACCCAGTACTTC	CASSLGFGDRGETQYF
NA	TRBV6-1	NA	TRBJ2-7	TGTGCCACCGAACCGGAGGGGGCGTACGAGCAGTACTTC	CATEPEGAYEQYF
NA	TRBV4-1	NA	TRBJ1-6	TGCGCCAGCAGCCCCTCTACGGGGGTGGGCTCACCCCTCCACTTT	CASSPSTGVGSPLHF
TRBD2	TRBV27	NA	TRBJ2-1	TGTGCCAGTCGGGAGGGACCCTACAATGAGCAGTTCTTC	CASREGPYNEQFF
TRBD1	TRBV6-6	NA	TRBJ2-3	TGTGCCAGCAGGTCGACAGGGGGAACAGATACGCAGTATTTT	CASRSTGGTDTQYF
NA	TRBV6-1	NA	TRBJ2-2	TGTGCCAGCAGTATAACTAGCACCGTCGGGGAGCTGTTTTTT	CASSITSTVGELFF
NA	TRBV19	NA	TRBJ1-5	TGTGCCAGTAGTATAGCCAGGGCGATACGTAATCAGCCCCAGCATTTT	CASSIARAIRNQPQHF
NA	TRBV21-1	NA	TRBJ2-7	TGTGCCAGCAGCGCGACGGACAGGGGGCCCGAATACGAGCAGTACTTC	CASSATDRGPEYEQYF
NA	TRBV7-9	once	TRBJ1-4	TGTTCCAGCAGCGGAGGTCGTCTGTTTTTT	CSSSGGRLFF
TRBD2	TRBV7-2	NA	TRBJ2-1	TGTGCCAGCAGCGGCCCTAGCGGGGGAACGGGGAATGAGCAGTTCTTC	CASSGPSGGTGNEQFF
NA	TRBV7-9	NA	TRBJ1-4	TGTGCCAGCAGCTTTCCGGCCAGGGCTCAGGCGAATAATGAAAAACTGTTTTTT	CASSFPARAQANNEKLFF